This is a list of T cell receptor beta chains from one sample in a study of control samples from healthy donors and cancer patients. This table comes from immunoSEQ multiplex PCR, and its TCRdb copy is limited to in-frame clones, with some not included. The sample lists around 92,000 clones; 82% were seen once. Specimen: blood. All receptors derive from a man between 60 and 75 years old in good health. The conserved cysteine and the conserved F or W are not part of the CDR3 here.

v_gene: TRBV9; j_gene: TRBJ2-3; CDR3aa: ASSVALAGYTDTQY
v_gene: TRBV4-2; j_gene: TRBJ1-3; CDR3aa: ASSQDGGVGNTIY
v_gene: TRBV9; j_gene: TRBJ2-7; CDR3aa: ASSENGEEQY
v_gene: TRBV28; j_gene: TRBJ1-2; CDR3aa: ASRANRDLIYGYT
v_gene: TRBV11-2; j_gene: TRBJ2-5; CDR3aa: ASSPGGRGPRETQY
v_gene: TRBV11-2; j_gene: TRBJ1-1; CDR3aa: ASSLISLNTEAF
v_gene: TRBV6-5; j_gene: TRBJ2-1; CDR3aa: ASSRQGTGEF
v_gene: TRBV19; j_gene: TRBJ2-7; CDR3aa: ASSSSGSTEQY
v_gene: TRBV5-6; j_gene: TRBJ1-1; CDR3aa: ASSLVGDTEAF
v_gene: TRBV10-3; j_gene: TRBJ2-1; CDR3aa: AISDRSYNEQF
v_gene: TRBV19; j_gene: TRBJ1-5; CDR3aa: ASSIISWVNNQPQH
v_gene: TRBV5-4; j_gene: TRBJ2-7; CDR3aa: ATTDMAVPYEQY
v_gene: TRBV18; j_gene: TRBJ2-1; CDR3aa: ASSQGAALNEQF
v_gene: TRBV18; j_gene: TRBJ2-5; CDR3aa: ASSPPPRGKTQY
v_gene: TRBV3-1/TRBV3-2; j_gene: TRBJ2-2; CDR3aa: ASSQGTSGTNTGELF
v_gene: TRBV5-1; j_gene: TRBJ2-5; CDR3aa: ASSFGGGAVRETQY
v_gene: TRBV10-2; j_gene: TRBJ2-3; CDR3aa: ASSDGSRGTDTQY
v_gene: TRBV5-4; j_gene: TRBJ2-3; CDR3aa: ASRRLAAPSNTQY
v_gene: TRBV24-1; j_gene: TRBJ2-3; CDR3aa: ATGLRGRGRATDTQY
v_gene: TRBV5-1; j_gene: TRBJ2-2; CDR3aa: ASSFGTVNTGELF